Following are 19 T cell receptor beta chains from one sample sequenced in a study of T cell responses to AZD1222 COVID-19 vaccine. TCRdb's table, derived via immunoSEQ multiplex PCR, lists solely in-frame clones and lacks some. The sample carries 95,000 to 110,000 clones, over 80% recorded once. This specimen consisted of peripheral blood, obtained on day 0 of AZD1222 vaccination. The receptor source for this set is an adult in good health.

The rearrangement links TRBV11-2 to TRBJ2-2; perhaps TRBD2 as D (6 bases). The CDR3 is made up of 16 amino acids. The V end lost 4 bases, the J end lost 5 bases, and 17 bases lay between the germline ends. Germline lookup yields CDR1 SGHAT and CDR2 FQNNGV. The CDR3 here is CASSYIGLRGTGELFF. The CDR3 nucleotides read TGTGCCAGCAGCTACATTGGCCTCCGGGGGACCGGGGAGCTGTTTTTT. Drawing the rest from reference TRBV11-2 and TRBJ2-2, the complete variable domain is EAGVAQSPRYKIIEKRQSVAFWCNPISGHATLYWYQQILGQGPKLLIQFQNNGVVDDSQLPKDRFSAERLKGVDSTLKIQPAKLEDSAVYLCASSYIGLRGTGELFFGEGSRLTVL.

This sequence joins TRBV2 and TRBJ1-1, with D unclear. Per germline, CDR1 SNHLY and CDR2 FYNNEI. The CDR3 loop spans 13 amino acids. V gave up 4 bases and J gave up 8 bases, with 14 bases separating them. CDR3 protein: CASSVPGNMEAFF. As DNA, the CDR3 is TGTGCCAGCAGTGTCCCGGGGAACATGGAAGCTTTCTTT.

This clone showed up just once. The V and J genes are TRBV3-1 (or the pseudogene TRBV3-2) and TRBJ2-1; TRBD2 agrees at 8 bases. Germline lookup yields CDR1 LGHDT and CDR2 YNNKEL (reference sequence). The CDR3 covers 15 residues. V trimming: 4 bases; J trimming: 10 bases; junction bases outside the gene matches: 12. CDR3 nucleotide sequence: TGTGCCAGCAGCCGAGGGACTAGTGGACGTAGGGAGCAGTTCTTC. Translation: CASSRGTSGRREQFF.

The CDR3, as DNA: TGTGCCAGCAGGTCACCCGGACTAGCGGGAAGCGAGCAGTACTTC. Residues: CASRSPGLAGSEQYF. The chain links TRBV11-2 to TRBJ2-7, with TRBD2 matching 12 bases. Germline assignment: CDR1 SGHAT and CDR2 FQNNGV. After removal of 6 bases from V and 6 bases from J, the junction contained 9 bases not matched to a gene. The CDR3 runs 15 residues.

The chain links TRBV10-3 to TRBJ2-7, with 9 bases fitting TRBD1. Germline CDR1 reads ENHRY; CDR2 reads SYGVKD. The ends lost 6 bases at V and 3 bases at J; junction bases unmatched: 3. CDR3 length: 13 residues. This CDR3 is CAIREGQGYEQYF. CDR3 DNA: TGTGCCATCAGAGAGGGACAGGGCTACGAGCAGTACTTC.

The chain uses TRBV5-1 and TRBJ2-2; no reliable D call. The CDR3 spans 17 residues. Trimming stripped 1 base from V and 7 bases from J, with 20 bases between. Looked up from germline, CDR1 is SGHRS and CDR2 is YFSETQ. The CDR3 spells CASSLSQQLRHGGELFF. The DNA of the CDR3 is TGCGCCAGCAGCTTGTCACAACAGCTCCGTCACGGCGGGGAGCTGTTTTTT.

CDR3 sequence reads: CAEKGVGNQPQHF. The CDR3 nucleotides are TGTGCCGAAAAGGGGGTTGGCAATCAGCCCCAGCATTTT. The chain has TRBV6-4 and TRBJ1-5; TRBD1 is a possible D gene (6 bases). The CDR3 is made up of 13 amino acids. Germline values: CDR1 MRHNA, CDR2 SNTAGT. V dropped 11 bases and J dropped 2 bases, with 13 bases sitting between them.

The chain employs TRBV9 and TRBJ1-2; D call uncertain. The CDR3 spans 11 residues. Trimming cost V 4 bases and J 8 bases, with 9 bases left between them. Germline loops: CDR1 SGDLS, CDR2 YYNGEE. The CDR3 DNA sequence: TGTGCCAGCAGCTACTTCGGAGGCTACACCTTC. Translated, it gives CASSYFGGYTF.

V and J are TRBV7-6 and TRBJ2-2, with D possibly being TRBD2 (5 bases). The germline V and J ends were trimmed by 4 bases and 6 bases, with 21 bases remaining between them. The CDR3 length is 17 residues. CDR1 and CDR2 (germline): SGHVS, FNYEAQ. The DNA for the CDR3 is TGTGCCAGCAGCTCTCGGGCGAGGGAGTCCAGATCCGGGGAGCTGTTTTTT. Encoded protein: CASSSRARESRSGELFF. The full variable domain, with the rest looked up from reference TRBV7-6 and TRBJ2-2, is GAGVSQSPRYKVTKRGQDVALRCDPISGHVSLYWYRQALGQGPEFLTYFNYEAQQDKSGLPNDRFSAERPEGSISTLTIQRTEQRDSAMYRCASSSRARESRSGELFFGEGSRLTVL.

Concerning this clone itself: Distinct nucleotide sequences in the sample also encode this CDR3. J is TRBJ2-1 and V is TRBV5-1; the match to TRBD2 covers 10 bases. Trimming at V came to 1 base and at J to 6 bases, leaving 4 bases not matched to a gene. This CDR3 has 15 residues. Germline values: CDR1 SGHRS, CDR2 YFSETQ. CDR3 region: CASSLSLAGANEQFF. In DNA, the CDR3 is TGCGCCAGCAGCTTGTCCCTAGCGGGAGCCAATGAGCAGTTCTTC.

This sequence joins TRBV7-8 and TRBJ1-2; D may be TRBD1 (5 bases). Germline V CDR1 and CDR2: SGHVS, FQNEAQ. The CDR3 contains 14 residues. With 5 bases removed from V and 2 bases from J, the gap between germline ends came to 12 bases. CDR3 nucleotides: TGTGCCAGCAGCAAAGGACAAGGCAACTATGGCTACACCTTC. Its protein product is CASSKGQGNYGYTF. Filled out from reference TRBV7-8 and TRBJ1-2, the complete variable domain reads GAGVSQSPRYKVAKRGQDVALRCDPISGHVSLFWYQQALGQGPEFLTYFQNEAQLDKSGLPSDRFFAERPEGSVSTLKIQRTQQEDSAVYLCASSKGQGNYGYTFGSGTRLTVV.

The J gene is TRBJ1-1, the V gene TRBV7-2, with D hard to call. CDR1 is SGHTA and CDR2 is FQGNSA in the germline V gene. With 4 bases removed from V and 5 bases from J, the gap between germline ends came to 8 bases. The CDR3 contains 12 residues. CDR3 nucleotide sequence: TGTGCCAGCAGCTATATAGGGACTGAAGCTTTCTTT. It is translated as CASSYIGTEAFF.

The chain uses TRBV27 and TRBJ1-5, with D maybe TRBD1 (6 bases). Germline assignment: CDR1 MNHEY and CDR2 SMNVEV (reference sequence). The CDR3 is 15 residues long. Deletions cut 5 bases from V and 2 bases from J, with 13 bases between. The CDR3 loop is CASSIWGQGNQPQHF. CDR3 coding DNA: TGTGCCAGCAGTATCTGGGGACAAGGCAATCAGCCCCAGCATTTT.

CDR3 sequence: CASSLVRDQPQHF. The CDR3, as DNA: TGTGCCAGCAGTTTAGTTCGGGATCAGCCCCAGCATTTT. The genes are TRBV12-3 or TRBV12-4 and TRBJ1-5; D gene ambiguous. This CDR3 has 13 amino acids. V lost 1 base and J 5 bases, leaving 6 bases between the germline ends.

V usage is TRBV19 and J usage is TRBJ1-1; tentatively, D is TRBD1 (6 bases). The CDR3 is 14 amino acids. The germline V gene has CDR1 LNHDA and CDR2 SQIVND (reference sequence). The V gene lost 7 bases and the J gene lost 6 bases, with 18 bases spanning the gap. CDR3 residues: CASTDRPRGSEAFF. CDR3 in DNA: TGTGCCAGTACCGACAGGCCAAGAGGGTCTGAAGCTTTCTTT.

The chain carries TRBV29-1 and TRBJ2-7; 9 nucleotides match TRBD2. Unmatched junction bases numbered 8, after V lost 0 bases and J lost 2 bases. The CDR3 contains 16 residues. Germline lookup yields CDR1 SQVTM and CDR2 ANQGSEA. The CDR3, as DNA: TGCAGCGTTGAAGATCCAGCGGGAGGAGTAACCTACGAGCAGTACTTC. Amino acid sequence: CSVEDPAGGVTYEQYF.

This sequence joins TRBV27 and TRBJ1-6, with D unclear. CDR3 length equals 17 residues. Trimming shortened V by 5 bases and J by 4 bases, and 18 bases separated the two germline ends. Looked up from germline, CDR1 is MNHEY and CDR2 is SMNVEV (reference sequence). The CDR3 region is CASSDGRDGDYNSPLHF. CDR3 nucleotide sequence: TGTGCCAGCAGTGATGGGCGGGATGGGGATTATAATTCACCCCTCCACTTT.

For the CDR3, the DNA is TGTGCCAGCAGCCCCCGAAGACAGGGAGCTGAAGCTTTCTTT. Translation gives CASSPRRQGAEAFF. The chain couples TRBV6-1 to TRBJ1-1, with TRBD1 identical over 7 bases. Germline-derived CDR1 and CDR2 are MNHNS and SASEGT. V was clipped by 6 bases and J by 6 bases; unmatched bases: 10. The CDR3 runs 14 residues.

The chain carries TRBV5-1 and TRBJ1-2; 9 bases fit TRBD1. V was pared by 4 bases and J by 5 bases, with 9 bases of the junction left unmatched. The germline V gene has CDR1 SGHRS and CDR2 YFSETQ. CDR3 size: 15 residues. CDR3 DNA sequence: TGCGCCAGCAGCCCGGGACAGGGTCTGGGGTATGGCTACACCTTC. As protein: CASSPGQGLGYGYTF.